This T cell receptor beta chain was documented in a study of T cell responses to AZD1222 COVID-19 vaccine. This clone showed up just a few times. Trimming took 0 bases from V and 4 from J, leaving 7 bases between them. Looked up from germline, CDR1 is MNHEY and CDR2 is SVGEGT. The CDR3 is 14 amino acids. The repertoire was sequenced with immunoSEQ multiplex PCR; TCRdb's copy has only in-frame clones and lacks some. Of fewer than 150,000 clones listed, about nine tenths are singletons. The sample consisted of peripheral blood, taken on day 0 of AZD1222 vaccination. This TCR was recovered from an adult in good health. The V call is TRBV6-2 or TRBV6-3, the J call TRBJ2-4; D unclear. The CDR3 region has the DNA TGTGCCAGCAGTTACTCGGGTAGTAAAAACATTCAGTACTTC. As protein: CASSYSGSKNIQYF.